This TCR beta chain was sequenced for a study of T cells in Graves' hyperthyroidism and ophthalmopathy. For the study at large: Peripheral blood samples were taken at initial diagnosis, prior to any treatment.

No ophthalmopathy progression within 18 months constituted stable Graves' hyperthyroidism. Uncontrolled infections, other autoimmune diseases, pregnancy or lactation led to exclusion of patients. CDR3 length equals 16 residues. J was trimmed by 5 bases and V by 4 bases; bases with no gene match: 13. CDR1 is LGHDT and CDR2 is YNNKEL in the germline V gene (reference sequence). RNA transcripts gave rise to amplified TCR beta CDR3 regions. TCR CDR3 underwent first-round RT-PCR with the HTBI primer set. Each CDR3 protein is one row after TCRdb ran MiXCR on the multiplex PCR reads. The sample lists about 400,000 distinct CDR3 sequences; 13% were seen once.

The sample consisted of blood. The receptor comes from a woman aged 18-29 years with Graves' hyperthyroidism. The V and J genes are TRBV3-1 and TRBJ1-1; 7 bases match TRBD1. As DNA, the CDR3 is TGTGCCAGCAGCCCTCGACAGGGACCTACCAAAACTGAAGCTTTCTTT. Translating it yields CASSPRQGPTKTEAFF.